Included here is one T cell receptor (beta chain) sequence, with context. Its specificity is unknown. The record originates from a study of memory CD4+ T cells and cytomegalovirus serostatus. In the study overall: Donors were healthy Belgian adults, 9 CMV seropositive and 24 seronegative. General study findings and limits: Suggested: most of the CMV-linked TCR signature lies in CD4+ memory cells.

Germline V lookup: CDR1 MRHNA, CDR2 SNTAGT. CDR3 length equals 15 residues. J lost 9 bases, V lost 5 bases, and 7 bases had no gene match. The sort gate was single viable CD3+CD4+CD8-CD45RO+ cells for memory CD4+ T cells. After thawing, CD4+ T cells were positively selected. The table came from immunoSEQ multiplex PCR; TCRdb's copy has only in-frame clones and leaves some out. The data hold some 44,000 clones, with around 80% observed a single time. Sequencing used memory CD4+ T cells from blood. This chain connects TRBV6-4 to TRBJ2-3, with TRBD2 identical over 14 bases. The clonotype was recovered from an adult in good health and CMV-seronegative. This CDR3 is CASSPGTSGGWTQYF. The DNA for the CDR3 is TGTGCCAGCAGTCCCGGGACTAGCGGGGGATGGACGCAGTATTTT.